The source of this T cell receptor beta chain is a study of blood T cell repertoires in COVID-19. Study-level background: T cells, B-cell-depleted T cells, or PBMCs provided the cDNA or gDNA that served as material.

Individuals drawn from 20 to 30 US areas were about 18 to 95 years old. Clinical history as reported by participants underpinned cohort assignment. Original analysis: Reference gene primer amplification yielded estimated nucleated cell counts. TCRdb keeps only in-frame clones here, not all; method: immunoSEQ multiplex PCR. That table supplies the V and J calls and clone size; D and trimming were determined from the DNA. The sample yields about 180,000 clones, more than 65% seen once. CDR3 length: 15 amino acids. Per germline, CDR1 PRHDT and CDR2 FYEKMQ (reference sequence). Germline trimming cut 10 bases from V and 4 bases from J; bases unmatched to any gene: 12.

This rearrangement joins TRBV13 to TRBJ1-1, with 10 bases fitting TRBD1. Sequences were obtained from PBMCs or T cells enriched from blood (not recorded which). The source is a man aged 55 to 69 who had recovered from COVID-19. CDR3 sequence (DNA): TGTGCCAACGGCCAATGGACAGGGGGACCCACTGAAGCTTTCTTT. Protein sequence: CANGQWTGGPTEAFF.